A selection of T cell receptor beta chains follows, all from one sample in a study of blood T cell repertoires in COVID-19. TCRdb's copy holds only in-frame clones and misses some; the assay was immunoSEQ multiplex PCR. The top ten hold 1% to 1.3% of the sample, which has around 290,000 clones, approximately 90% seen once. The sequenced material came from PBMCs or T cells enriched from blood (not recorded which). Receptors originate from a woman under 40 who had recovered from COVID-19. CDR3s include the opening cysteine and the closing phenylalanine or tryptophan.

V gene,J gene,CDR3 protein
TRBV30,TRBJ1-3,CAWTRGAGSGNTIYF
TRBV30,TRBJ2-2,CATTGTGGTGELFF
TRBV10-3,TRBJ2-5,CAIRMTSEQETQYF
TRBV4-3,TRBJ2-1,CASSQDRQPPNLAGGWNEQFF
TRBV6-1,TRBJ2-7,CASSVGLAGGSYEQYF
TRBV30,TRBJ2-7,CAWRTSGKVGEQYF
TRBV30,TRBJ1-6,CAWSGPGFSYNSPLHF
TRBV27,TRBJ2-1,CASSLLAGGPFNEQFF
TRBV7-6,TRBJ1-6,CASSSGGAGSPLHF
TRBV30,TRBJ2-5,CAWAQGASGETQYF
TRBV19,TRBJ2-5,CASRAAVQETQYF
TRBV14,TRBJ2-1,CASSQGPAAGGPPYNEQFF
TRBV28,TRBJ1-2,CAIEGQGKVGYTF
TRBV27,TRBJ2-7,CASSWGQYYEQYF
TRBV7-2,TRBJ1-6,CASSLPILTPDSPLHF
TRBV29-1,TRBJ2-2,CSVHPGQVTGELFF
TRBV30,TRBJ2-3,CAWSVQTDTQYF
TRBV15,TRBJ1-1,CATSRAGRVDTEAFF
TRBV12-3/TRBV12-4,TRBJ1-1,CASNRQGNTEAFF
TRBV23-1,TRBJ2-2,CASTLYDTGELFF
TRBV6-2/TRBV6-3,TRBJ2-7,CASSYSGQIHYEQYF
TRBV19,TRBJ1-2,CASSPQTGPYGYTF
TRBV28,TRBJ1-1,CASSYRGLSTEAFF
TRBV6-5,TRBJ2-1,CASSYLPGQRNEQFF
TRBV19,TRBJ2-7,CASTPLAGGLGEQYF
TRBV14,TRBJ2-1,CASSQGKGLELYNEQFF
TRBV7-6,TRBJ2-1,CASSTPRGPQVNEQFF
TRBV10-3,TRBJ2-2,CAIRSGTERGAGELFF
TRBV28,TRBJ2-1,CASSFRRWGQSSYNEQFF
TRBV30,TRBJ2-5,CAWSEGGQETQYF
TRBV28,TRBJ2-7,CASSSAHSGRPREQYF
TRBV6-2/TRBV6-3,TRBJ2-7,CASSPGGPIYEQYF
TRBV28,TRBJ1-5,CASRRQGFNQPQHF
TRBV24-1,TRBJ2-1,CATSDIRQGITNEQFF
TRBV5-6,TRBJ1-3,CASSLYGNTIYF
TRBV10-3,TRBJ2-1,CAITGGNYNEQFF
TRBV19,TRBJ1-4,CASSPPQGPNEKLFF
TRBV27,TRBJ2-3,CASSLMGVGQGSTDTQYF
TRBV15,TRBJ1-4,CATSRRLRDRVDEKLFF
TRBV10-3,TRBJ2-1,CAISELTSGTYNEQFF
TRBV27,TRBJ2-7,CASSRPRTGDYEQYF
TRBV7-9,TRBJ1-3,CASSSLGGSRAIYF
TRBV12-3/TRBV12-4,TRBJ2-1,CASSLAGGVEQFF
TRBV5-1,TRBJ2-7,CASSLAGEGHEQYF
TRBV4-3,TRBJ2-1,CASSQEGLADNEQFF
TRBV7-2,TRBJ2-1,CASSLVGGASGRVHEQFF
TRBV10-3,TRBJ1-1,CAISESQGVNTEAFF
TRBV18,TRBJ2-7,CASSPPGRGDEQYF
TRBV5-6,TRBJ1-1,CASSRKPGSNTEAFF
TRBV6-5,TRBJ2-1,CASREDMGNEQFF
TRBV6-5,TRBJ1-6,CASSYLGTGVNSPLHF
TRBV7-2,TRBJ1-4,CASSLGRLNEKLFF
TRBV7-2,TRBJ2-7,CASSLPGDYEQYF
TRBV5-4,TRBJ1-5,CASSFQGGGNQPQHF
TRBV12-3/TRBV12-4,TRBJ2-5,CASSFAGQETQYF
TRBV6-6,TRBJ2-7,CASSPGGHEQYF
TRBV24-1,TRBJ2-1,CATSDSTSGTYNEQFF
TRBV19,TRBJ2-1,CASSSKTSGRSYNEQFF
TRBV5-1,TRBJ2-7,CASSLAGSDEQYF
TRBV5-1,TRBJ2-1,CASSLVGGGVNEQFF